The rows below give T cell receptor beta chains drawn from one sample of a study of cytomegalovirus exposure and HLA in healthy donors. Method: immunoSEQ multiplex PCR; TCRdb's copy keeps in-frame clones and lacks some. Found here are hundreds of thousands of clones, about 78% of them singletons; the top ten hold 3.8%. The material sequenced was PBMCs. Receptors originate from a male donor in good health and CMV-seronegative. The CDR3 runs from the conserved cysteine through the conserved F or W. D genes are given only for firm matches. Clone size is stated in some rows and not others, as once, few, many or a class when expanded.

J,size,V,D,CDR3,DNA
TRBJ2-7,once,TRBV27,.,CASSLSTGYEQYF,TGTGCCAGCAGTTTATCGACAGGCTACGAGCAGTACTTC
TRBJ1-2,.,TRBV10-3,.,CAISESVWGAGYTF,TGTGCCATCAGTGAGTCGGTTTGGGGCGCTGGCTACACCTTC
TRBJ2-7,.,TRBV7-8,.,CASSLGETYEQYF,TGTGCCAGCAGCTTAGGTGAGACCTACGAGCAGTACTTC
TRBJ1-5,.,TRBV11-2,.,CASSEGRSQPQHF,TGTGCCAGCAGCGAGGGTAGGAGTCAGCCCCAGCATTTT
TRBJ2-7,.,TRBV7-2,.,CASSLDLARVSSYEQYF,TGTGCCAGCAGCTTAGATTTAGCCAGGGTCTCTTCCTACGAGCAGTACTTC
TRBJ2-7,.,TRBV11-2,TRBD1,CASSPGRQGAQYF,TGTGCCAGCAGCCCGGGTCGACAGGGGGCGCAGTACTTC
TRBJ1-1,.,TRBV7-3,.,CASSPGGATEAFF,TGTGCCAGCAGCCCGGGGGGGGCGACTGAAGCTTTCTTT
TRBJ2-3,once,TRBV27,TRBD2,CASSSWTSGTEDTQYF,TGTGCCAGCAGTTCTTGGACTAGCGGGACGGAAGATACGCAGTATTTT
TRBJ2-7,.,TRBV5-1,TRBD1,CASSLPGQGYEQYF,TGCGCCAGCAGCTTGCCGGGACAGGGGTACGAGCAGTACTTC
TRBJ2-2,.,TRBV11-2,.,CASSWGDVPTGELFF,TGTGCCAGCAGCTGGGGAGACGTCCCCACCGGGGAGCTGTTTTTT
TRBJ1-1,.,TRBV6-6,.,CASTRGGAEAFF,TGTGCCAGCACCCGAGGGGGGGCTGAAGCTTTCTTT
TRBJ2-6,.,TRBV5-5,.,CASSILVSGANVLTF,TGTGCCAGCAGCATACTAGTCTCTGGGGCCAACGTCCTGACTTTC
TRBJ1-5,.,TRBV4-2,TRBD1,CASSQGLQGINQPQHF,TGTGCCAGCAGCCAAGGTTTACAGGGGATCAATCAGCCCCAGCATTTT
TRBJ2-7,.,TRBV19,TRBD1,CASSAPGGAVDYEQYF,TGTGCCAGTAGTGCTCCAGGGGGCGCGGTGGACTACGAGCAGTACTTC
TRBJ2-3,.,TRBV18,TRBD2,CASSPRLAGGPSDTQYF,TGTGCCAGCTCACCACGGCTAGCGGGAGGGCCGTCAGATACGCAGTATTTT
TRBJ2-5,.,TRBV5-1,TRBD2,CASSPTTSGQETQYF,TGCGCCAGCAGCCCCACAACTAGCGGACAAGAGACCCAGTACTTC
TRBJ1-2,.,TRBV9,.,CASSPRVHGGYGYTF,TGTGCCAGCAGCCCGAGAGTTCACGGCGGCTATGGCTACACCTTC
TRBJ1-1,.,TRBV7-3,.,CASSLVQKPNTEAFF,TGTGCCAGCAGCTTAGTACAGAAACCTAACACTGAAGCTTTCTTT
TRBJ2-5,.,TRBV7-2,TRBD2,CASSLSGVQETQYF,TGTGCCAGCAGCTTAAGCGGGGTCCAAGAGACCCAGTACTTC
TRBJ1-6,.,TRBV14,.,CASSQQGQINSPLHF,TGTGCCAGCAGCCAACAAGGACAAATTAATTCACCCCTCCACTTT
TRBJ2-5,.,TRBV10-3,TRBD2,CAIRPGLARGETQYF,TGTGCCATCAGACCGGGACTAGCGAGGGGAGAGACCCAGTACTTC
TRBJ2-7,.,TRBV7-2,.,CASSPSVAGEYEQYF,TGTGCCAGCAGCCCCTCGGTCGCAGGTGAATACGAGCAGTACTTC
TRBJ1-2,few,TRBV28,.,CASTYRAGRGDYGYTF,TGTGCCAGCACTTACAGGGCGGGCCGGGGGGACTATGGCTACACCTTC
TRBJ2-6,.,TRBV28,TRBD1,CASNPLGTASSGANVLTF,TGTGCCAGCAATCCCCTCGGGACAGCTAGCTCTGGGGCCAACGTCCTGACTTTC
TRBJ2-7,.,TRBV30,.,CAWSSGWEPDYSSYEQYF,TGTGCCTGGAGTAGCGGGTGGGAACCGGATTACAGCTCCTACGAGCAGTACTTC
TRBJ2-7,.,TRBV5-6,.,CASLGGEQYF,TGTGCCAGCTTGGGGGGCGAGCAGTACTTC
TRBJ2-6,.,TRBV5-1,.,CASSPGNRGANVLTF,TGCGCCAGCAGCCCCGGCAACAGGGGGGCCAACGTCCTGACTTTC
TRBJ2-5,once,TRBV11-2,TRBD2,CASSETSGGFMGTQYF,TGTGCCAGCAGCGAAACTAGCGGGGGGTTTATGGGGACCCAGTACTTC
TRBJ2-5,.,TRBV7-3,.,CASSPSLQETQYF,TGTGCCAGCAGCCCTTCTCTCCAAGAGACCCAGTACTTC
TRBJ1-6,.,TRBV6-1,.,CASSQTQGNSPLHF,TGTGCCAGCAGCCAGACCCAGGGGAATTCACCCCTCCACTTT
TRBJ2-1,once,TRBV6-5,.,CASSRSGVNEQFF,TGTGCCAGCAGTCGATCGGGGGTTAATGAGCAGTTCTTC
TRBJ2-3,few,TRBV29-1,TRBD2,CSVGTSGSALDTQYF,TGCAGCGTCGGGACTAGCGGGAGCGCGTTGGATACGCAGTATTTT
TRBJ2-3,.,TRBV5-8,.,CASSFNFWTDTQYF,TGTGCCAGCAGCTTTAACTTCTGGACAGATACGCAGTATTTT
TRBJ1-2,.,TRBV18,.,CASSPDPQGGGYTF,TGTGCCAGCTCACCAGATCCACAGGGTGGTGGCTACACCTTC
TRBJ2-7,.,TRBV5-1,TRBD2,CASSLAGLDSYEQYF,TGCGCCAGCAGCTTGGCCGGACTAGATTCCTACGAGCAGTACTTC
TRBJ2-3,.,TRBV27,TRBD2,CASSWTSGDTDTQYF,TGTGCCAGCAGTTGGACTAGCGGCGACACAGATACGCAGTATTTT
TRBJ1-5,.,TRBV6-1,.,CASSEALGVTGNQPQHF,TGTGCCAGCAGTGAAGCGCTTGGGGTAACGGGGAATCAGCCCCAGCATTTT
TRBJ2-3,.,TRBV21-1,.,CASSWRGRPTDTQYF,TGTGCCAGCAGCTGGCGGGGGCGGCCCACAGATACGCAGTATTTT
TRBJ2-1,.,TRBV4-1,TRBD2,CASSQQAGEAYNEQFF,TGCGCCAGCAGCCAACAAGCGGGAGAGGCCTACAATGAGCAGTTCTTC
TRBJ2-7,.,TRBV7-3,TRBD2,CASSLRGGGTSGSIHEQYF,TGTGCCAGCAGCTTGAGGGGAGGGGGGACTAGCGGGAGTATCCACGAGCAGTACTTC